Listed below are T cell receptor beta chains from one sample, sequenced in a study of blood T cell repertoires in COVID-19. Method: immunoSEQ multiplex PCR; TCRdb's copy keeps in-frame clones and lacks some. This table has about 64,000 clones, roughly 82% appearing once. The sample consisted of peripheral blood. The source of these receptors is a human donor in a cohort sampled during active COVID-19. Both conserved end residues are part of each CDR3. Fields, in order: clone size, J gene, V gene, D gene, CDR3 protein, CDR3 DNA. D genes are given only for firm matches. Clone size is shown for a subset of rows, as once, few, many or a class of expanded clone.

-	TRBJ1-1	TRBV19	-	CASIDGPANTEAFF	TGTGCCAGTATAGATGGGCCGGCGAACACTGAAGCTTTCTTT
few	TRBJ1-5	TRBV7-2	-	CASSLLRGNNQPQHF	TGTGCCAGCAGCTTATTGAGGGGGAACAATCAGCCCCAGCATTTT
-	TRBJ2-7	TRBV2	TRBD1	CASWTGGARQYF	TGTGCCAGCTGGACAGGGGGCGCGAGGCAGTACTTC
-	TRBJ1-2	TRBV4-2	TRBD1	CASSQGTGDNYGYTF	TGTGCCAGCAGCCAGGGGACAGGAGACAACTATGGCTACACCTTC
-	TRBJ2-3	TRBV5-1	TRBD2	CASSPIAGATDTQYF	TGCGCCAGCAGCCCGATAGCGGGGGCCACAGATACGCAGTATTTT
-	TRBJ1-2	TRBV27	-	CASSSPTPAGWGGYTF	TGTGCCAGCAGTTCGCCAACACCGGCGGGATGGGGCGGCTACACCTTC
-	TRBJ1-3	TRBV2	-	CASIRDRGNTIYF	TGTGCCAGCATCCGTGACAGGGGAAACACCATATATTTT
-	TRBJ1-2	TRBV11-2	TRBD1	CASSYTGTGGYGYTF	TGTGCCAGCAGCTATACAGGGACAGGGGGATATGGCTACACCTTC
once	TRBJ1-2	TRBV3-1/TRBV3-2	-	CASSHVRQGTYGYTF	TGTGCCAGCAGCCACGTAAGGCAGGGGACCTATGGCTACACCTTC
-	TRBJ2-4	TRBV11-1	TRBD1	CASSSRDSQNIQYF	TGTGCCAGCAGCTCTCGGGACAGCCAAAACATTCAGTACTTC
-	TRBJ2-3	TRBV2	TRBD1	CASSAGTGDTDTQYF	TGTGCCAGCAGCGCCGGGACAGGGGACACAGATACGCAGTATTTT
few	TRBJ2-7	TRBV5-5	-	CASSLADLAYEQYF	TGTGCCAGCAGCTTGGCAGACCTAGCCTACGAGCAGTACTTC
-	TRBJ2-5	TRBV7-9	-	CASSLVGAGETQYF	TGTGCCAGCAGCTTAGTTGGTGCGGGGGAGACCCAGTACTTC
-	TRBJ2-1	TRBV7-8	TRBD1	CASSLRDRGYNEQFF	TGTGCCAGCAGCTTAAGAGACAGGGGGTACAATGAGCAGTTCTTC
-	TRBJ2-5	TRBV3-1/TRBV3-2	TRBD2	CASSQVGTSGGKETQYF	TGTGCCAGCAGCCAAGTAGGGACTAGCGGGGGGAAAGAGACCCAGTACTTC
-	TRBJ2-5	TRBV5-6	-	CASSPGGETQYF	TGTGCCAGCAGCCCCGGGGGAGAGACCCAGTACTTC
few	TRBJ1-6	TRBV11-2	TRBD1	CASSSGQGVNSPLHF	TGTGCCAGCAGCTCGGGACAGGGAGTGAATTCACCCCTCCACTTT
-	TRBJ1-1	TRBV2	-	CASIPKRGGLEAFF	TGTGCCAGCATCCCTAAAAGAGGAGGTCTTGAAGCTTTCTTT
few	TRBJ1-5	TRBV6-4	-	CASSDPNRGGQPQHF	TGTGCCAGCAGCGACCCTAATAGGGGAGGGCAGCCCCAGCATTTT
-	TRBJ2-3	TRBV9	-	CASSGGQTSSTDTQYF	TGTGCCAGCAGCGGCGGACAGACTTCTAGCACAGATACGCAGTATTTT
-	TRBJ1-4	TRBV9	-	CASSRGQAPTNEKLFF	TGTGCCAGCAGCCGGGGACAAGCTCCAACTAATGAAAAACTGTTTTTT
-	TRBJ1-5	TRBV19	-	CASSIFSQRGSNQPQHF	TGTGCCAGTAGTATATTCTCGCAGAGGGGGAGCAATCAGCCCCAGCATTTT
-	TRBJ2-1	TRBV7-2	TRBD1	CASSLGGGRNNEQFF	TGTGCCAGCAGCTTAGGAGGGGGCCGCAACAATGAGCAGTTCTTC
-	TRBJ2-7	TRBV20-1	TRBD2	CSAIAGQGQYF	TGCAGTGCTATAGCGGGACAAGGGCAGTACTTC
-	TRBJ1-1	TRBV5-1	-	CASSLKVAGVTEAFF	TGCGCCAGCAGCTTGAAAGTCGCCGGGGTCACTGAAGCTTTCTTT
once	TRBJ1-2	TRBV14	TRBD1	CASSQGFPGGGYGLTF	TGTGCCAGCAGCCAAGGATTCCCAGGGGGCGGCTATGGCCTCACCTTC